The text below deals with one T cell receptor beta chain. A few counts support this clone. Its antigen is unknown. Base quality data are lacking; no much larger clone is found one base away. Receptor libraries were prepared by the immunoSEQ multiplex PCR assay. The multiplex PCR relied on a mix of 60 forward primers for TCR Vbeta segments and 13 reverse primers for TCR Jbeta segments. Amplification of the CDR3 region of rearranged TCR beta genes was performed with a multiplex PCR assay on genomic DNA. The amplified TCR beta libraries were sequenced on the Illumina HiSeq System as 87-base-pair reads. Processing in the source paper ran as follows. Across the 670 or so repertoires, a later analysis counted roughly 77 million unique TCR beta chains, 8.5 million to 12 million of which were shared by at least two donors. A nearest-neighbor algorithm error-corrected the raw reads and collapsed the reads into unique sequences, merging closely related sequences to remove PCR and sequencing errors. CDR3 sequences were aligned to IMGT reference sequences to assign V, D and J gene segments. Each retained sequence needed at least a six-nucleotide match to both a V gene segment and a J gene segment. A rearrangement counted as productive if the CDR3 had no stop codons and remained in frame with V and J, and every other rearrangement counted as non-productive. CDR3 was defined according to IMGT convention as the region running from the second conserved V-encoded cysteine to the conserved J-encoded phenylalanine. The earlier analysis of around 640 of the donors excluded sequences that lacked an unambiguous match to a single V gene segment. An earlier analysis of several hundred of the donors called V segments functional above 56.7% productive rearrangements and segregating when the between-donor standard deviation exceeded 5%. A statistical classification framework was built for diagnosing cytomegalovirus status from the catalog of TCR beta chain sequences. A later analysis assigned V and J genes by comparing TCR nucleotide sequences with IMGT/GENE-DB human TR gene sequences. Using the TCRdist pipeline, a later analysis assigned CDR3 sequences along with most-parsimonious VDJ recombination scenarios. In a later analysis, every TCR beta chain was defined by the combination of its CDR3 amino acid sequence and its V-gene family, and reads without a unique V-gene family were dropped. As a way to deal with suspected cross-contamination and a sequencing artifact, a later analysis dropped 640 or so nucleotide sequences that were highly shared and had low generation probability. For each public chain, a later analysis derived a clonal expansion index from normalized ranks of inferred template counts within each repertoire. In a later analysis, generation probabilities were computed using a VDJ recombination model fitted to out-of-frame rearrangements, and the results were checked against IGoR. In a later analysis, TCR-TCR, TCR-HLA and TCR-CMV co-occurrence was scored with hypergeometric tests, and a repertoire-size bias correction was applied to TCR pairs. In a later analysis, false discovery rates were estimated by permuting HLA or CMV assignments 20 times. In a later analysis, co-occurring TCRs were grouped using DBSCAN, and TCRdist sequence similarity was added for clustering within HLA-allele-positive subsets. Repertoires with fewer than 30,000 or more than 120,000 public chains were left out of co-occurrence clustering, as were five repertoires with anomalous nucleotide sharing. TCRdb's version of the immuneACCESS table is confined to in-frame rearrangements and falls short of the full clone set. An unresolved V gene accounts for under half of the shortfall where checked; the remainder is of unknown origin. That table supplies the V and J calls and clone size; D and trimming were determined from the DNA. This sample holds more than 60,000 clones; 65% to 85% were observed only once. Just under 3% of the sample is taken by the ten largest.

The germline V gene sets CDR1 to SGHDN and CDR2 to FVKESK. CDR3 length: 20 amino acids, cysteine to phenylalanine. The kept DNA is CDR3 alone, 60 bases in frame from the first base. V drops 2 bases and J drops 4 bases, leaving 27 bases in between. The data were taken from a study of cytomegalovirus exposure and HLA in healthy donors (dated by TCRdb to about 2017). General notes on the study: According to an earlier analysis of several hundred of the donors, about 180 million T cells yielded 120 million or so unique TCR beta sequences and approximately 300 Gb of sequence data. Around 320 gigabases of sequencing data and tens of millions of unique TCR sequences were included in an early release covering several hundred HLA-typed donors. Of the 398 genotyped donors, 75% to 85% were placed in the genetic ancestry cluster associated with self-reported Caucasian donors. The study aimed to test whether signatures of past pathogen exposure could be identified by cataloging public T cell receptors. The study used immunosequencing to profile the T cell repertoires of approximately 640 subjects and linked those repertoires to cytomegalovirus serostatus. Along with the approximately 670-subject first cohort, a separate validation cohort of about 110 different subjects was used. The study combined high-throughput TCR immunosequencing, statistical association of individual TCRs with disease status, and machine learning to predict cytomegalovirus infection status. A later analysis re-examined previously published TCR beta repertoires from 610 or so donors and added high-resolution HLA genotyping to investigate patterns of TCR occurrence. Rather than using new phenotypic data, the later analysis identified candidate immune exposures from TCR beta sequences and from how often those sequences occurred across donors. To decide whether each TCR beta V gene segment behaved as functional or pseudogenic, an earlier analysis of some 600 of the donors relied on high-throughput TCR beta sequencing. Donor age, sex, ethnicity and CMV serostatus were collected together with the repertoire data. In a later genetic analysis, genome-wide SNP genotypes for about three fifths of the 666 donors were used, and that subset was treated as a discovery cohort. Every discovery cohort repertoire had been produced on one sequencing platform. HLA typing covered class I and class II loci at four-digit resolution. The number of donors typed differed by locus, with roughly 620-640 for A, B, C, DRB1 and DQB1, more than 500 for DQA1, 600 to 610 for DPA1, and approximately 470 for DPB1. Because of strong linkage in the cohort, four or five DR-DQ haplotypes were treated as single units for association and clustering. Among several hundred genotyped donors of the cohort, an average of around 220,000 unique TCR beta nucleotide sequences was sequenced per donor, of which about 18% were non-productive.

Summary of the overall study and its limitations: Because HLA typing was missing for some donors at each locus, association tests included only the typed subset. Roughly uniform sequencing depth across donors was assumed in presence/absence analyses, although this assumption may not hold. The classifier was reported to diagnose cytomegalovirus status with high specificity and sensitivity in both the original cohort and the validation cohort. According to a later analysis, parvovirus B19, influenza, CMV and Epstein-Barr virus appeared linked to several top co-occurrence clusters. According to a later analysis, TCR association rates differed among HLA loci, with DRB1 alleles showing the most associated TCRs and HLA-C alleles showing the fewest. Three of the identified cytomegalovirus-associated TCR beta chains were confirmed in vitro to be specific for cytomegalovirus antigens. Assigning TCR associations to individual alleles was difficult when HLA alleles, especially DR and DQ, strongly co-occurred. A further reported finding was that TCR beta sequences accurately predicted the HLA-A and HLA-B alleles for most subjects in the first cohort. An association between a missense DCLRE1C variant and V-gene and J-gene trimming of TCR beta chains was found in a later genetic analysis and replicated in an independent cohort. A later genetic analysis reported fewer N-insertions in productive TCRs among donors in an Asian-associated ancestry cluster than the approximately 700-donor mean. The only immune exposure information available for the cohort was CMV serostatus. Specific HLA alleles were associated with about 17,000 TCR beta sequences at a false discovery rate of 0.05 in a later analysis. Because the 87-base-pair reads could not distinguish some IMGT-functional V segments, including TRBV6-2 and TRBV6-3, those segments were excluded. Across donors, most TCR sequences were observed very rarely, whereas some public TCRs were present in many individuals. Because counts were too low, seventeen rarely observed V segments, including chromosome 9 orphons, were left out of the earlier analysis of several hundred of the donors. In this cohort, only TCR beta chains were sequenced, and detectable features were limited by the absence of alpha or paired-chain data. A group of highly shared sequence variants was considered likely to be a technical artifact of the sequencing pipeline. Correlated functional status among segregating V segments might reflect linkage disequilibrium, but an unknown experimental factor could not be ruled out. The authors suggested that the approach could potentially be generalized to other disease states and immunological phenotypes. A later analysis found that most CMV-associated TCR beta chains appeared HLA-restricted, with HLA associations seemingly driven largely by CMV exposure. In a later analysis, HLA-associated TCR beta chains were found to be more clonally expanded and to have lower generation probabilities than equally common non-associated chains. In an earlier analysis of 587 of the donors, most TCR beta V segments appeared in productive rearrangements about 87% or about 30% of the time, broadly matching IMGT annotations. In the study, around 150 TCR beta chains were listed as associated with cytomegalovirus.

The cohort consisted of hundreds of healthy bone marrow donors. All cohort members were sampled while nominally healthy, although unrecorded immune exposures were likely present. The donor was CMV seronegative and was included in the group of approximately 350 seronegative cohort members. A peripheral blood sample was collected from each donor, and TCR beta sequencing was performed on peripheral blood mononuclear cells. Genomic DNA was extracted from the blood cell samples with the Qiagen DNeasy Blood Extraction Kit. The V gene is TRBV14 and the J gene is TRBJ2-1; TRBD2 is a possible D gene, resting on 6 matching bases. The clonotype originates from a woman between 25 and 40 years old in good health and CMV-seronegative. Sequenced input: PBMCs. The DNA sequence follows: TGTGCCAGCAGCCAAAGTAGCTTCTTTTATACGGGAGTGAGGTACAATGAGCAGTTCTTC. Its translation reads: CASSQSSFFYTGVRYNEQFF.